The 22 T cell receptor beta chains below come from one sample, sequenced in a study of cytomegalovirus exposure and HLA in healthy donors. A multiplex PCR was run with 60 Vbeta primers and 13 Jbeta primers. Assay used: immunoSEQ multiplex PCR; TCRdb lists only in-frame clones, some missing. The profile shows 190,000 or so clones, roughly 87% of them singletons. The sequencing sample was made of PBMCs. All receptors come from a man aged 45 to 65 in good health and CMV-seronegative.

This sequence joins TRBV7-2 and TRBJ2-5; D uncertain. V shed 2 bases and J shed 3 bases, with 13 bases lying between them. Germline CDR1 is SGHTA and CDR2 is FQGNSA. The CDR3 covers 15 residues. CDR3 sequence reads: CASSLHSSGKETQYF. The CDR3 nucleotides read TGTGCCAGCAGCTTACATTCGTCAGGCAAAGAGACCCAGTACTTC.

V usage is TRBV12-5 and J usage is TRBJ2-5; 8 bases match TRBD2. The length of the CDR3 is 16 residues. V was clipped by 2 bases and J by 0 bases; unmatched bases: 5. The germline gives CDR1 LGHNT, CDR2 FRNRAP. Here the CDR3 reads CASGLHGSGDQETQYF. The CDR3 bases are TGTGCTAGTGGTTTGCACGGTAGCGGGGACCAAGAGACCCAGTACTTC.

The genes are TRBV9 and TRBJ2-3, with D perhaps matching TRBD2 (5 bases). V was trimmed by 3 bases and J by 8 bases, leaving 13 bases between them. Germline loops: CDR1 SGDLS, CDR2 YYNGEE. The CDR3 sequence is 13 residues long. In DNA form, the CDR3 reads TGTGCCAGCAGCGCCGTCGGAGAGGGTACGCAGTATTTT. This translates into CASSAVGEGTQYF.

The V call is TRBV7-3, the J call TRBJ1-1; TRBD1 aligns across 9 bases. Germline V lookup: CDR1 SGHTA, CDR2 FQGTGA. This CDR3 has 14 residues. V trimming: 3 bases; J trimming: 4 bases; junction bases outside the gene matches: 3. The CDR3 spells CASSLGQGFTEAFF. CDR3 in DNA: TGTGCCAGCAGCTTGGGACAGGGTTTCACTGAAGCTTTCTTT.

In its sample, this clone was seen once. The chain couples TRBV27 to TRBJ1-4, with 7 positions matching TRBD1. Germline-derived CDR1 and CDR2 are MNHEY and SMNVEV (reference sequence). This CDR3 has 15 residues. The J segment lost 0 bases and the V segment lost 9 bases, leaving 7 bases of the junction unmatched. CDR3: CARPGQPATNEKLFF. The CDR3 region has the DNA TGTGCCAGGCCGGGACAGCCCGCAACTAATGAAAAACTGTTTTTT. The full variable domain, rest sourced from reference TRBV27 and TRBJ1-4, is EAQVTQNPRYLITVTGKKLTVTCSQNMNHEYMSWYRQDPGLGLRQIYYSMNVEVTDKGDVPEGYKVSRKEKRNFPLILESPSPNQTSLYFCARPGQPATNEKLFFGSGTQLSVL.

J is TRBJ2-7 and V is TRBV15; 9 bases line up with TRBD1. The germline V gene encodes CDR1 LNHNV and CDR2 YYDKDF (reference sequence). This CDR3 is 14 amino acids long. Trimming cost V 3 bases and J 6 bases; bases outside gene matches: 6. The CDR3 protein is CATSRERTGAEQYF. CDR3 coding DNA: TGTGCCACCAGCAGGGAACGGACAGGGGCCGAGCAGTACTTC.

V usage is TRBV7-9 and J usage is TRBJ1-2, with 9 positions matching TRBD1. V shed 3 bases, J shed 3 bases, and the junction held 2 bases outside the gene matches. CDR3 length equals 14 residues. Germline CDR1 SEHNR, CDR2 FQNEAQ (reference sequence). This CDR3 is CASSFTGGHYGYTF. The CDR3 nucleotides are TGTGCCAGCAGCTTTACAGGGGGCCACTATGGCTACACCTTC.

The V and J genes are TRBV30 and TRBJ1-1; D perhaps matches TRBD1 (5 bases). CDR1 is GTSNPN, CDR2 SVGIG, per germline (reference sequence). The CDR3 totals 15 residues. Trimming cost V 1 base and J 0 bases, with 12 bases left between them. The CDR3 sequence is CAWSAPGTLNTEAFF. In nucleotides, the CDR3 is TGTGCCTGGAGTGCCCCAGGGACTCTGAACACTGAAGCTTTCTTT.

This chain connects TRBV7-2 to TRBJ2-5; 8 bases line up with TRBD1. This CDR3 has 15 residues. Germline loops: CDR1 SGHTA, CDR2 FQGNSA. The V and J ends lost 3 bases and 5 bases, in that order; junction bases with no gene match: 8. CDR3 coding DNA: TGTGCCAGCAGCTTCGTCAGGGGGCGCGTGGAGACCCAGTACTTC. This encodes CASSFVRGRVETQYF.

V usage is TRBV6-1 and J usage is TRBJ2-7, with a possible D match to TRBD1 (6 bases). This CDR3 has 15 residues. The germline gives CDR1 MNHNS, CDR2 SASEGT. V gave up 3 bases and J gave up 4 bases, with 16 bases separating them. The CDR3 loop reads CASSEARTALYEQYF. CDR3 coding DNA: TGTGCCAGCAGTGAGGCCCGGACAGCCCTATACGAGCAGTACTTC.

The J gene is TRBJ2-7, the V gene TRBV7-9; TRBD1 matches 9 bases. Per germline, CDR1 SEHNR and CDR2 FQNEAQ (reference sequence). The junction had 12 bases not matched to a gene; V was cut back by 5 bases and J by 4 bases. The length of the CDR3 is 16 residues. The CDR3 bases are TGTGCCAGCAGCGGGCAGGACGGGACAGGGTCTTACGAGCAGTACTTC. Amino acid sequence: CASSGQDGTGSYEQYF.

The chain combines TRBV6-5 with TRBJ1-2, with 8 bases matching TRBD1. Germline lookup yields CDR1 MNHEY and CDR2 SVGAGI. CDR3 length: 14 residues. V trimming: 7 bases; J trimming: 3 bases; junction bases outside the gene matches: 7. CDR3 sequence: CASKSTGAYYGYTF. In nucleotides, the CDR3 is TGTGCCAGCAAATCGACAGGGGCGTACTATGGCTACACCTTC.

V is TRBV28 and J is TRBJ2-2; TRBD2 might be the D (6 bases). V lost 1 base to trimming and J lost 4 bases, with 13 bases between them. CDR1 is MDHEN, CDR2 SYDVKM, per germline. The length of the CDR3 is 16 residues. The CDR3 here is CASSLSTGVTTGELFF. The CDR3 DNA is TGTGCCAGCAGTTTATCTACGGGAGTAACCACCGGGGAGCTGTTTTTT.

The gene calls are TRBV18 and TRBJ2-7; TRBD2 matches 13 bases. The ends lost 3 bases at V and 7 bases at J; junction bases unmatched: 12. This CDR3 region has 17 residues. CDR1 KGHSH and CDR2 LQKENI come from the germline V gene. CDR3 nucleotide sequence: TGTGCCAGCTCACCTGGACTAGCGGGAGTGGGTGGTAGTGAGCAGTACTTC. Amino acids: CASSPGLAGVGGSEQYF.

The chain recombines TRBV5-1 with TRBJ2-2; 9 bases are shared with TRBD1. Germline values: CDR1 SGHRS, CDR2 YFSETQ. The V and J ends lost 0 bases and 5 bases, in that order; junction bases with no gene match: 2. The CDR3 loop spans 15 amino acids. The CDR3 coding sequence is TGCGCCAGCAGCTTGGACAGGGGGCGTACCGGGGAGCTGTTTTTT. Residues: CASSLDRGRTGELFF.

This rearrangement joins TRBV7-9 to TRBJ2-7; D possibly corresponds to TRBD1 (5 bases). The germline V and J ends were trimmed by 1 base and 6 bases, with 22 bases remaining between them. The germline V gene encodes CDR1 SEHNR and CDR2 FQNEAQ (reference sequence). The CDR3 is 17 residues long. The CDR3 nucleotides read TGTGCCAGCAGCTTAGAAGGGGCAGGGCCTCGGTTAAGCGAGCAGTACTTC. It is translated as CASSLEGAGPRLSEQYF.

The CDR3 loop reads CASSPQSGSYEQYF. CDR3 bases: TGTGCCAGCTCCCCTCAATCGGGTTCCTACGAGCAGTACTTC. This rearrangement joins TRBV18 to TRBJ2-5; unclear D gene. The DNA end favors TRBJ2-7, so the J call may be wrong. This CDR3 comprises 14 residues. CDR1 KGHSH and CDR2 LQKENI come from the germline V gene.

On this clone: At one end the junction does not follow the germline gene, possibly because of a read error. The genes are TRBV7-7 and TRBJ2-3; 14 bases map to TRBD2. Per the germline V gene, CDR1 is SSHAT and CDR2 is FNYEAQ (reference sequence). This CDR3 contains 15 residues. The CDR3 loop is CASSRTSGGPDTQYF. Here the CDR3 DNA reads TGTGCTAGCAGCCGGACTAGCGGGGGGCCAGATACGCAGTATTTT.

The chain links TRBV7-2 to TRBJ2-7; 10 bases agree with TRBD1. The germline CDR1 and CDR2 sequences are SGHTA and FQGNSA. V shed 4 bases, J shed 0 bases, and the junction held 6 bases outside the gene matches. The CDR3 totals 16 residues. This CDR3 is CASSWTGTGVSYEQYF. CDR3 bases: TGTGCCAGCAGCTGGACCGGGACAGGGGTCTCCTACGAGCAGTACTTC.

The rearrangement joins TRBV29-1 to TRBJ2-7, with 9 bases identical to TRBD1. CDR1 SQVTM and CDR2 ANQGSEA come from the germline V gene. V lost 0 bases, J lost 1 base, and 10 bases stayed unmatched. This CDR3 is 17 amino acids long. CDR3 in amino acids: CSVEDRVVTGGSYEQYF. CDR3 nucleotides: TGCAGCGTTGAAGATCGGGTTGTGACAGGGGGTTCCTACGAGCAGTACTTC.

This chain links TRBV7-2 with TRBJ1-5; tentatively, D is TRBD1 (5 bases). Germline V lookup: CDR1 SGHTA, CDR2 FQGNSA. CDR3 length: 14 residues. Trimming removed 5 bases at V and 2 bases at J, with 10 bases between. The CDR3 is CASSLTRGNQPQHF. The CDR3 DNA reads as TGTGCCAGCAGCCTCACCAGGGGCAATCAGCCCCAGCATTTT.

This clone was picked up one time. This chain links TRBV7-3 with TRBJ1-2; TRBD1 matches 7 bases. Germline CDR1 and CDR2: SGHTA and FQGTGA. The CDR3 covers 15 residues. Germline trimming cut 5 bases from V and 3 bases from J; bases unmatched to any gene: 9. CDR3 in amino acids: CASSAGAGQYYGYTF. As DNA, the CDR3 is TGTGCCAGCAGCGCAGGCGCGGGACAGTACTATGGCTACACCTTC.